This T cell receptor beta chain came from a study of cytomegalovirus exposure and HLA in healthy donors. As for the study in general: In a later analysis, the 120 or so validation repertoires were reported to have used the same platform as the 666 first-cohort repertoires. General study points: A subsequent analysis found that TCR clusters from the first cohort also tended to co-occur in the 110 or so validation repertoires, with around 94% of cluster scores above 0. The investigators catalogued 164 TCR beta chains as cytomegalovirus-associated. Most TCR sequences showed up rarely, but some public TCRs showed up in many donors.

TCRdb's table, derived via immunoSEQ multiplex PCR, lists solely in-frame clones and lacks some. The sample consists of around 220,000 clones, about 91% of them appearing once. Worth noting for this clone: Its antigen is unidentified.

The TCR comes from a woman aged 18-30 years in good health and CMV-seronegative. Material: PBMCs.

As DNA, the CDR3 is TGTGCCTTCACACAGGGGGCTAAAACTGAAGCTTTCTTT. Translating it yields CAFTQGAKTEAFF. This chain connects TRBV30 to TRBJ1-1; 9 nucleotides line up with TRBD1. The germline CDR1 and CDR2 sequences are GTSNPN and SVGIG (reference sequence). The CDR3 spans 13 residues. Unmatched junction bases numbered 8, after V lost 7 bases and J lost 5 bases.